This TCR beta chain is drawn from a study of identical twins. The CDR3 runs 16 residues. V was cut by 0 bases and J by 5 bases, with 17 bases left in between. The V gene's germline CDR1 is SGHNT and CDR2 YENEEA. TCRdb reprocessed the 5' RACE reads via MiXCR and lists one record per CDR3 protein. The repertoire holds roughly 480,000 distinct CDR3 sequences, with approximately 24% as singletons. This clonotype showed up just a few times. The sample was also linked to a second study, of T cells expressing NK-cell markers.

The TCR was taken from a woman aged 18-30 years in good health. The sequenced material came from CD4+ T cells sorted from blood. The rearrangement joins TRBV11-3 to TRBJ2-7; D is possibly TRBD1 (6 bases). The CDR3 DNA is TGTGCCAGCAGCTTAGAGGTAGTACAGGGTCGGGACGAGCAGTACTTC. Translating gives CASSLEVVQGRDEQYF. Supplemented by reference TRBV11-3 and TRBJ2-7, the full variable domain reads EAGVVQSPRYKIIEKKQPVAFWCNPISGHNTLYWYLQNLGQGPELLIRYENEEAVDDSQLPKDRFSAERLKGVDSTLKIQPAELGDSAVYLCASSLEVVQGRDEQYFGPGTRLTVT.